The entry below describes one TCR beta chain. The antigen remains unidentified. CDR3 size: 16 residues. Germline CDR1 reads SQVTM; CDR2 reads ANQGSEA. Trimming removed 4 bases from V and 4 bases from J; junction bases left unmatched: 15. The method was immunoSEQ multiplex PCR; TCRdb's version includes in-frame clones alone and lacks a portion of them. Altogether 100,000 to 120,000 clones are present, around 93% being singletons, with the ten largest covering about 3%. The data belong to a study of T cell responses to AZD1222 COVID-19 vaccine. Points from the study as a whole: As reported, nearly half of all spike-specific TCRs target variant regions that are unmutated.

It was second doses at about 4 or about 12 weeks that were pooled. The material was peripheral blood, obtained 28 days after the second AZD1222 dose. This TCR came from an adult who received the AZD1222 COVID-19 vaccine. The chain carries TRBV29-1 and TRBJ1-1; 7 bases align to TRBD1. The CDR3 reads CSVGARTGEVGTEAFF. In DNA form, the CDR3 reads TGCAGCGTTGGGGCACGCACAGGGGAGGTCGGCACTGAAGCTTTCTTT.